The 24 T cell receptor beta chains below were found in one sample sequenced in a study of OX40 agonist ivuxolimab in advanced cancers. The protocol was immunoSEQ multiplex PCR, while the TCRdb copy is restricted to in-frame clones and leaves out a portion. Of 75,000 to 100,000 clones detected, about 91% appear once; the ten largest clones hold about 0.31%. Sequences were derived from CD4+ or CD8+ T cells sorted from blood, sampled in a trial of the OX40 agonist ivuxolimab. The source of these receptors is an adult with an advanced solid tumor such as melanoma, head and neck, liver or kidney cancer.

The J gene is TRBJ1-2, the V gene TRBV28, with unresolved D. V was shortened by 7 bases and J by 4 bases, with 10 bases between the two germline ends. Per the germline V gene, CDR1 is MDHEN and CDR2 is SYDVKM. The CDR3 covers 12 residues. Here the CDR3 DNA reads TGTGCCAGCACCGTCGGCAGCTATGGCTACACCTTC. Protein sequence: CASTVGSYGYTF.

This clone was detected once. The genes are TRBV7-2 and TRBJ1-1; D gene uncertain. Trimming stripped 5 bases from V and 3 bases from J, with 7 bases between. This CDR3 comprises 12 residues. CDR1 and CDR2 (germline): SGHTA, FQGNSA. This chain's CDR3 is CASSRIDTEAFF. The CDR3, as DNA: TGTGCCAGCAGCCGAATCGACACTGAAGCTTTCTTT.

The gene calls are TRBV19 and TRBJ2-1; 9 nucleotides match TRBD2. V dropped 4 bases and J dropped 7; count of bases not matched to a gene: 14. The CDR3 consists of 17 residues. Germline values: CDR1 LNHDA, CDR2 SQIVND (reference sequence). The CDR3 DNA reads TGTGCCAGTAGTACCGCCTATGCGGGAGGGCCGAGGAATGAGCAGTTCTTC. This translates into CASSTAYAGGPRNEQFF.

This chain uses TRBV29-1 with TRBJ1-1; no clear D gene. V was cut by 8 bases and J by 1 base, with 8 bases left in between. Germline-derived CDR1 and CDR2 are SQVTM and ANQGSEA. This CDR3 region has 11 residues. Here the CDR3 reads CSFGRNTEAFF. The CDR3 nucleotides are TGCAGCTTTGGACGGAACACTGAAGCTTTCTTT.

This sequence joins TRBV7-3 and TRBJ2-2; 9 nucleotides line up with TRBD1. Germline V gene lookup returns CDR1 SGHTA and CDR2 FQGTGA. V lost 5 bases and J lost 5; bases outside the gene matches: 6. CDR3 length: 15 amino acids. CDR3 DNA sequence: TGTGCCAGCAGCCTGGGACAGGGTGGAACCGGGGAGCTGTTTTTT. As protein: CASSLGQGGTGELFF.

The chain carries TRBV23-1 and TRBJ2-3, with TRBD1 identical over 8 bases. TRBV23-1 is known as an ORF, though its function is uncertain. V lost 1 base to trimming and J lost 1 base; unmatched junction nucleotides: 13. The length of the CDR3 is 19 residues. The CDR3 DNA is TGCGCCAGCAGTCAATTAGGTGAGGCTGGGACAGGCCGCACAGATACGCAGTATTTT. Protein: CASSQLGEAGTGRTDTQYF.

This clone was recorded only once. The V and J genes are TRBV5-4 and TRBJ2-5; 12 bases are shared with TRBD2. The germline CDR1 and CDR2 sequences are SGHNT and YYREEE (reference sequence). After removal of 4 bases from V and 4 bases from J, the junction contained 2 bases not matched to a gene. The CDR3 totals 14 residues. The DNA of the CDR3 is TGTGCCAGCAGCCCGACTAGCGGGGGAGAGACCCAGTACTTC. Translated, it gives CASSPTSGGETQYF.

The chain is built from TRBV12-2 and TRBJ2-1; the tabulated D call, TRBD2, remains unverified against the DNA. TRBV12-2 is noted as a pseudogene. The CDR3 has 16 residues. The CDR3 spells CASRPGLAGGPSEQFF. The CDR3, as DNA: TGTGCAAGTCGCCCGGGACTAGCGGGAGGGCCATCTGAGCAGTTCTTC.

V is TRBV9 and J is TRBJ2-5; 9 bases map to TRBD1. V trimming: 4 bases; J trimming: 5 bases; junction bases outside the gene matches: 3. The germline gives CDR1 SGDLS, CDR2 YYNGEE. The CDR3 loop spans 13 amino acids. CDR3 amino acids: CASSNRGLETQYF. CDR3 in DNA: TGTGCCAGCAGCAACAGGGGGCTCGAGACCCAGTACTTC.

The chain carries TRBV5-6 and TRBJ1-2; D possibly corresponds to TRBD1 (5 bases). This CDR3 is 13 amino acids long. The germline V gene has CDR1 SGHDT and CDR2 YYEEEE. V lost 1 base to trimming and J lost 8 bases, with 12 bases between them. CDR3 sequence reads: CASSLWGTEGYTF. The CDR3 nucleotides read TGTGCCAGCAGCTTGTGGGGGACCGAAGGCTACACCTTC.

This chain uses TRBV4-1 with TRBJ2-3; the match to TRBD2 covers 15 bases. The length of the CDR3 is 17 residues. CDR1 and CDR2 (germline): MGHRA, YSYEKL. Unmatched junction bases numbered 6, after V lost 4 bases and J lost 4 bases. CDR3 region: CASSRTSGRAVADTQYF. The CDR3 DNA is TGCGCCAGCAGCCGGACTAGCGGGAGGGCCGTAGCAGATACGCAGTATTTT.

The sample holds one count of this clone. The chain couples TRBV9 to TRBJ2-1, with TRBD1 matching 11 bases. V was clipped by 3 bases and J by 6 bases; unmatched bases: 2. The length of the CDR3 is 14 residues. Germline V gene lookup returns CDR1 SGDLS and CDR2 YYNGEE. The CDR3 region is CASSAGQGANEQFF. CDR3 DNA: TGTGCCAGCAGCGCCGGACAGGGGGCCAATGAGCAGTTCTTC.

The chain is built from TRBV6-6 and TRBJ1-1; 8 positions agree with TRBD1. CDR1 is MNHNY and CDR2 is SVGAGI in the germline V gene (reference sequence). The CDR3 is 13 residues long. Trimming removed 6 bases from V and 1 base from J; junction bases left unmatched: 1. The chain's CDR3 is CASRDRGNTEAFF. The CDR3 DNA follows: TGTGCCAGCAGAGACAGGGGGAACACTGAAGCTTTCTTT.

This chain connects TRBV13 to TRBJ1-1; D is perhaps TRBD1 (6 bases). The V and J ends lost 2 bases and 0 bases respectively, with 16 bases between them. The CDR3 runs 17 residues. The germline gives CDR1 PRHDT, CDR2 FYEKMQ (reference sequence). The CDR3 region is CASSLTRGGGMNTEAFF. The CDR3 DNA sequence: TGTGCCAGCAGCTTAACCAGGGGAGGTGGCATGAACACTGAAGCTTTCTTT.

This chain uses TRBV6-6 with TRBJ1-5; unclear D gene. V dropped 7 bases and J dropped 4 bases, with 11 bases sitting between them. Germline V gene lookup returns CDR1 MNHNY and CDR2 SVGAGI (reference sequence). This CDR3 has 13 amino acids. The CDR3 is CASNLDPNQPQHF. The CDR3 region has the DNA TGTGCCAGCAATCTGGACCCAAATCAGCCCCAGCATTTT.

The chain joins TRBV7-9 to TRBJ1-5; D unresolved. The germline V gene has CDR1 SEHNR and CDR2 FQNEAQ (reference sequence). The CDR3 runs to 14 residues. V was clipped by 5 bases and J by 3 bases, with 11 bases between them. The CDR3 nucleotides are TGTGCCAGCAGCCGTTCGGGAAACAATCAGCCCCAGCATTTT. Amino acids: CASSRSGNNQPQHF.

The chain has TRBV5-6 and TRBJ2-2; 10 positions agree with TRBD2. The J segment lost 6 bases and the V segment lost 5 bases, leaving 7 bases of the junction unmatched. From germline, CDR1 is SGHDT and CDR2 YYEEEE. The CDR3 consists of 15 residues. The CDR3 region has the DNA TGTGCCAGCAGTTTTAGCGGGAGGATGGCCGGGGAGCTGTTTTTT. Encoded protein: CASSFSGRMAGELFF.

The chain carries TRBV7-2 and TRBJ1-1, with unresolved D. CDR3 length equals 14 residues. Germline loops: CDR1 SGHTA, CDR2 FQGNSA. Trimming left V 5 bases short and J 1 base short, with 11 bases between. CDR3 nucleotides: TGTGCCAGCAGCCTCCGGGCCACGAACACTGAAGCTTTCTTT. It is translated as CASSLRATNTEAFF.

The chain employs TRBV28 and TRBJ2-4; D possibly corresponds to TRBD1 (6 bases). Germline CDR1 reads MDHEN; CDR2 reads SYDVKM. The CDR3 is 15 residues long. Trimming left V 6 bases short and J 2 bases short, with 14 bases between. Here the CDR3 DNA reads TGTGCCAGCAGCGAAGCCGGGACATCCAAAAACATTCAGTACTTC. The encoded protein is CASSEAGTSKNIQYF.

This clone was found a few times. The chain is built from TRBV19 and TRBJ1-1; no clear D gene. The length of the CDR3 is 14 residues. The V gene's germline CDR1 is LNHDA and CDR2 SQIVND (reference sequence). V was pared by 5 bases and J by 2 bases, with 12 bases between. DNA for the CDR3: TGTGCCAGTAGTCGGGCAGCGATAAACACTGAAGCTTTCTTT. Its translation is CASSRAAINTEAFF.

The V gene is TRBV7-9, the J gene TRBJ2-1, with D maybe TRBD2 (5 bases). CDR1 is SEHNR and CDR2 is FQNEAQ in the germline V gene (reference sequence). V was clipped by 2 bases and J by 10 bases, with 9 bases between them. The CDR3 is made up of 12 amino acids. This CDR3 is CASSLRLAEQFF. CDR3 nucleotide sequence: TGTGCCAGCAGCTTAAGGCTAGCCGAGCAGTTCTTC.

The rearrangement joins TRBV11-2 to TRBJ2-3; D unclear. This CDR3 is built from 13 residues. Germline V gene sequence: CDR1 SGHAT, CDR2 FQNNGV. The V end lost 1 base, the J end lost 6 bases, and 8 bases lay between the germline ends. The CDR3 bases are TGTGCCAGCAGCTTAGGGCCGGCTGATACGCAGTATTTT. It specifies CASSLGPADTQYF.

The chain recombines TRBV10-3 with TRBJ2-7, with 8 nucleotides matching TRBD1. Trimming at V came to 6 bases and at J to 0 bases, leaving 7 bases not matched to a gene. CDR1 ENHRY and CDR2 SYGVKD come from the germline V gene. The CDR3 has 15 residues. The chain's CDR3 is CAIRQGESHSYEQYF. CDR3 coding DNA: TGTGCCATCAGACAGGGGGAGTCCCACTCCTACGAGCAGTACTTC.

V gene TRBV5-1 combines with J gene TRBJ2-1; D gene ambiguous. V was clipped by 0 bases and J by 9 bases, with 13 bases between them. Germline loops: CDR1 SGHRS, CDR2 YFSETQ. The CDR3 is 14 amino acids. CDR3 DNA sequence: TGCGCCAGCAGCTTGGCGGGTACGGGTGTTGAGCAGTTCTTC. This translates into CASSLAGTGVEQFF.